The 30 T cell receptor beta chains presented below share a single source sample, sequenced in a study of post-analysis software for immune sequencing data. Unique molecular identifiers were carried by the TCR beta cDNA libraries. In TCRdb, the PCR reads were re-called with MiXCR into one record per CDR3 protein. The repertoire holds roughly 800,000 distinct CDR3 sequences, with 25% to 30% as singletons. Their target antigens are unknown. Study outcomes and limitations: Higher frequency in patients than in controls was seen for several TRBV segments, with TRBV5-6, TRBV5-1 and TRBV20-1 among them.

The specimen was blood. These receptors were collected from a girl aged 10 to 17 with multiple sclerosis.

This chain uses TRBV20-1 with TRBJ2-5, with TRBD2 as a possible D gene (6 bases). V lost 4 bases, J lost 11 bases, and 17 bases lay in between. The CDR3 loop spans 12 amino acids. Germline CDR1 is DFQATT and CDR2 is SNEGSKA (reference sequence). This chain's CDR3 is CSAKTGPREQYF. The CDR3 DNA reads TGCAGTGCTAAAACCGGGCCCCGGGAGCAGTACTTC.

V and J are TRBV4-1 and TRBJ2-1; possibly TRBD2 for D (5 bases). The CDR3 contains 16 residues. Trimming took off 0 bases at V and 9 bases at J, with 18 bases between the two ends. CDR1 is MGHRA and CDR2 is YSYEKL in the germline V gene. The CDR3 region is CASSQDLSWVRGEQFF. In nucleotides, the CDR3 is TGCGCCAGCAGCCAAGATCTGTCCTGGGTTCGGGGTGAGCAGTTCTTC.

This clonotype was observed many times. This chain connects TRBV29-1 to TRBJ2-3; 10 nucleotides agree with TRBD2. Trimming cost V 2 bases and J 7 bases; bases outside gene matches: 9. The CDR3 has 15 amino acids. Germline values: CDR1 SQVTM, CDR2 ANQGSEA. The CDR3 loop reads CSVEWVAGGWNTQYF. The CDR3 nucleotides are TGCAGCGTTGAATGGGTAGCGGGGGGATGGAATACGCAGTATTTT.

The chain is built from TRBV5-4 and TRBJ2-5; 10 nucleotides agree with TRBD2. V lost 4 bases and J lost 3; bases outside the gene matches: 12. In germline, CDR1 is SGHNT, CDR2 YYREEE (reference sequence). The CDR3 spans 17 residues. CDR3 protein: CASSPPNGLAGEETQYF. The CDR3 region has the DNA TGTGCCAGCAGCCCCCCCAACGGGCTAGCGGGAGAAGAGACCCAGTACTTC. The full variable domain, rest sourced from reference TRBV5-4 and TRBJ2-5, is ETGVTQSPTHLIKTRGQQVTLRCSSQSGHNTVSWYQQALGQGPQFIFQYYREEENGRGNFPPRFSGLQFPNYSSELNVNALELDDSALYLCASSPPNGLAGEETQYFGPGTRLLVL.

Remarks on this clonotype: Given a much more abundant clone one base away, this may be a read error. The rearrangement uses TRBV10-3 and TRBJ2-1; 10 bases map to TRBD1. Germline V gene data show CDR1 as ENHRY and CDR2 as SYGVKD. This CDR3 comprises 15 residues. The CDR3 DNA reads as TGTGCCATCAGGAAGACAGGGGGCTCCTCCCCTGAGCAGTGCTTC. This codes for CAIRKTGGSSPEQCF.

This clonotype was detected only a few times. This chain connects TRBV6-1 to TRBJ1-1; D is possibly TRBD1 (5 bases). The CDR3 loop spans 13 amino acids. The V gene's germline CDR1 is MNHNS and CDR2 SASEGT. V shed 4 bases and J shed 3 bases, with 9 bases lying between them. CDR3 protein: CASSARGDTEAFF. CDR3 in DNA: TGTGCCAGCAGTGCCCGGGGGGACACTGAAGCTTTCTTT.

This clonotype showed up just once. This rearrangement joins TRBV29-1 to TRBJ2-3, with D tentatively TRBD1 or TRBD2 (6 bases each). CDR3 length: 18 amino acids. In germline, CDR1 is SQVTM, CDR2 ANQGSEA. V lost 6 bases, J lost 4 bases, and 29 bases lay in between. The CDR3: CSVSLAPGQRTLSDTQYF. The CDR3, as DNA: TGCAGCGTCTCACTAGCACCCGGACAGCGGACGCTCTCAGATACGCAGTATTTT.

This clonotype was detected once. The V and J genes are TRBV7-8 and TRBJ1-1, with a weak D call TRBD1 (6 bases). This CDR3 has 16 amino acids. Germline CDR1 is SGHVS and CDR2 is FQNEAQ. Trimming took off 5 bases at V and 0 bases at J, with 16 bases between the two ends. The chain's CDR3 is CASSQIGQTMNTEAFF. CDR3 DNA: TGTGCCAGCAGCCAAATAGGACAGACGATGAACACTGAAGCTTTCTTT. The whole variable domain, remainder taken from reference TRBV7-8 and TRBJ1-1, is GAGVSQSPRYKVAKRGQDVALRCDPISGHVSLFWYQQALGQGPEFLTYFQNEAQLDKSGLPSDRFFAERPEGSVSTLKIQRTQQEDSAVYLCASSQIGQTMNTEAFFGQGTRLTVV.

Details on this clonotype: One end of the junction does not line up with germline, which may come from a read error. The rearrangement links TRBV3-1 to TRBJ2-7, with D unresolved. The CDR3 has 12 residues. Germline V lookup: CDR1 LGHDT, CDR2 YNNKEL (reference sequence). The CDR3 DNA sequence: TGTGCCAGCAGCTACTACTCCTACGAGCGGTACTTC. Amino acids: CASSYYSYERYF.

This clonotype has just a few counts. The CDR3 DNA reads TGCGCCAGCAGCTTGGTGCGAGCGGGAGCGCTCTCCTACGAGCAGTACTTC. Residues: CASSLVRAGALSYEQYF. The chain couples TRBV5-1 to TRBJ2-7, with 8 bases matching TRBD2. From germline, CDR1 is SGHRS and CDR2 YFSETQ. This CDR3 contains 17 residues. V was pared by 0 bases and J by 0 bases, with 8 bases of the junction left unmatched.

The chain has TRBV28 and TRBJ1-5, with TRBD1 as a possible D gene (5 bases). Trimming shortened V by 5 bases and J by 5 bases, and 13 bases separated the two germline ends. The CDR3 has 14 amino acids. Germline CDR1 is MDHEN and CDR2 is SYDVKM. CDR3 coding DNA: TGTGCCAGCAGTCCCATTCAGGGTTATCAGCCCCAGCATTTT. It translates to CASSPIQGYQPQHF.

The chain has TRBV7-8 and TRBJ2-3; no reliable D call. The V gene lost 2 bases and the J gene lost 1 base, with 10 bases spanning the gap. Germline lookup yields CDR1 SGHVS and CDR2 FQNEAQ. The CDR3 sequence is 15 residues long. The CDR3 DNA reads TGTGCCAGCAGCTTATCCCGAGCCGGCACAGATACGCAGTATTTT. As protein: CASSLSRAGTDTQYF. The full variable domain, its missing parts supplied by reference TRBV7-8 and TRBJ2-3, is GAGVSQSPRYKVAKRGQDVALRCDPISGHVSLFWYQQALGQGPEFLTYFQNEAQLDKSGLPSDRFFAERPEGSVSTLKIQRTQQEDSAVYLCASSLSRAGTDTQYFGPGTRLTVL.

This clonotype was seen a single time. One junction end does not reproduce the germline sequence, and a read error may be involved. CDR3 region: CAGSTGRKVNEKLFF. CDR3 in DNA: TGTGCCGGCAGCACCGGGCGTAAGGTTAATGAAAAACTGTTTTTT. The chain recombines TRBV11-2 with TRBJ1-4, with no clear D. Looked up from germline, CDR1 is SGHAT and CDR2 is FQNNGV. The CDR3 has 15 amino acids.

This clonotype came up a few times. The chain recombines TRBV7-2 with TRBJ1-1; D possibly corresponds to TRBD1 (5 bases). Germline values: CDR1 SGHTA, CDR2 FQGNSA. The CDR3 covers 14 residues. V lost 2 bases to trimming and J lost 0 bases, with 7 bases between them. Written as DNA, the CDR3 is TGTGCCAGCAGCTTACAGGGATTGAACACTGAAGCTTTCTTT. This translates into CASSLQGLNTEAFF.

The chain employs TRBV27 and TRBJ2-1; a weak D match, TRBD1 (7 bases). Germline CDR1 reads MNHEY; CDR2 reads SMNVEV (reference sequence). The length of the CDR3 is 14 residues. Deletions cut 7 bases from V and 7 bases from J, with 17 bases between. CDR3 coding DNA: TGTGCCAGCAATTCCTTGACAGGGAGGAATGAGCAGTTCTTC. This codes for CASNSLTGRNEQFF.

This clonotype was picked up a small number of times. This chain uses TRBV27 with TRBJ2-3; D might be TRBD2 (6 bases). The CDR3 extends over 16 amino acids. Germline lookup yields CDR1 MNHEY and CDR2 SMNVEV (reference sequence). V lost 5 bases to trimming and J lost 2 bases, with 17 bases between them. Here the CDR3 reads CASSEGLSLYTDTQYF. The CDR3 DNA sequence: TGTGCCAGCAGTGAGGGACTGTCCCTTTACACAGATACGCAGTATTTT.

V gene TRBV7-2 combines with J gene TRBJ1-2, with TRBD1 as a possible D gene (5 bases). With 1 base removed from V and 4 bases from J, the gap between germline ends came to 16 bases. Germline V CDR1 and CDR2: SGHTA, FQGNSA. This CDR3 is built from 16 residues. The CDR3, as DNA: TGTGCCAGCAGCTTAGTACAGGAGGAATTGTTCTATGGCTACACCTTC. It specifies CASSLVQEELFYGYTF.

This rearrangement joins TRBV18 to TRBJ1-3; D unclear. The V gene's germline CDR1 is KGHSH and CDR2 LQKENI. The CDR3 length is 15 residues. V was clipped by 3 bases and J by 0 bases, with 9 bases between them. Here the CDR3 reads CASSPDGDSGNTIYF. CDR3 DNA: TGTGCCAGCTCACCCGACGGGGACTCTGGAAACACCATATATTTT.

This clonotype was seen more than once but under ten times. The CDR3 spells CASGLVQGTVGYGYTF. CDR3 coding DNA: TGTGCTAGTGGTTTGGTACAAGGGACGGTTGGCTATGGCTACACCTTC. The chain combines TRBV12-5 with TRBJ1-2; D perhaps matches TRBD1 (5 bases). Germline lookup yields CDR1 LGHNT and CDR2 FRNRAP. The CDR3 consists of 16 residues. Trimming shortened V by 0 bases and J by 4 bases, and 15 bases separated the two germline ends. The full variable domain, completed using reference TRBV12-5 and TRBJ1-2, is DARVTQTPRHKVTEMGQEVTMRCQPILGHNTVFWYRQTMMQGLELLAYFRNRAPLDDSGMPKDRFSAEMPDATLATLKIQPSEPRDSAVYFCASGLVQGTVGYGYTFGSGTRLTVV.

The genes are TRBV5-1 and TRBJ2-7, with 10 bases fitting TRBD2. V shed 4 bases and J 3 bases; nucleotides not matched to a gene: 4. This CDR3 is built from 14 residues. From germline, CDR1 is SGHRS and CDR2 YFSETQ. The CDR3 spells CASSGGTSVYEQYF. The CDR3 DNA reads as TGCGCCAGCAGCGGGGGGACTAGCGTCTACGAGCAGTACTTC.

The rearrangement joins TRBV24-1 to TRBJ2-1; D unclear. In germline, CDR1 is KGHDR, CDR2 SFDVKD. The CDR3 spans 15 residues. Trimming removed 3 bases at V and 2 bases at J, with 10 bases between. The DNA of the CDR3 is TGTGCCACCAGTGATCAGACCGGAGCCTACAATGAGCAGTTCTTC. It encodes CATSDQTGAYNEQFF.

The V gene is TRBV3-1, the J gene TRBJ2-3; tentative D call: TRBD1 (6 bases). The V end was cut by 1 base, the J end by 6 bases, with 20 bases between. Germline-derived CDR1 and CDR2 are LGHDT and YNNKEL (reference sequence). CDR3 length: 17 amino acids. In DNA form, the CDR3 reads TGTGCCAGCAGCCAAGGTCCGCAGGGGCGTTTAGAGGATACGCAGTATTTT. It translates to CASSQGPQGRLEDTQYF.

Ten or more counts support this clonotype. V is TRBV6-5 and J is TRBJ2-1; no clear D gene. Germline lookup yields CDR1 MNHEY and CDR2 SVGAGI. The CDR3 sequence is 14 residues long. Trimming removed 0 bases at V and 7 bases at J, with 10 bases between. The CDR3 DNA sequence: TGTGCCAGCAGTTACTCGACCTGGACGAATGAGCAGTTCTTC. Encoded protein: CASSYSTWTNEQFF.

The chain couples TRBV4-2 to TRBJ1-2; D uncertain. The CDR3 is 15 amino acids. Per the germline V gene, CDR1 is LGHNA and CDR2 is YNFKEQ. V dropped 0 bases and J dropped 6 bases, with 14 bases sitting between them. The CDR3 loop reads CASSQDGRASNGYTF. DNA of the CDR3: TGTGCCAGCAGCCAAGATGGCCGGGCTTCGAATGGCTACACCTTC.

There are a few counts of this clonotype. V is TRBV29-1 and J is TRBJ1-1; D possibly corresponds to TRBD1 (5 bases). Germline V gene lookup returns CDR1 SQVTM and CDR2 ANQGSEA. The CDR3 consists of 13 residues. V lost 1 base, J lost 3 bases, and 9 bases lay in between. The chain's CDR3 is CSVEVARDTEAFF. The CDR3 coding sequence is TGCAGCGTTGAAGTGGCCAGGGACACTGAAGCTTTCTTT.

Here the CDR3 DNA reads TGCAGTGCTAGTAAGGGGTCCCGTTACCAAGAGACCCAGTACTTC. Translation gives CSASKGSRYQETQYF. V and J are TRBV20-1 and TRBJ2-5; D possibly corresponds to TRBD1 (5 bases). Germline V gene lookup returns CDR1 DFQATT and CDR2 SNEGSKA (reference sequence). CDR3 length: 15 residues. V shed 3 bases and J shed 0 bases, with 14 bases lying between them.

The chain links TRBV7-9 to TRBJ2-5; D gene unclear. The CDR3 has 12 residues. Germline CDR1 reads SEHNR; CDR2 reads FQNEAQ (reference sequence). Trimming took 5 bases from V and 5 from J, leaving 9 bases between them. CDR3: CASSPSHETQYF. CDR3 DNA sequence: TGTGCCAGCAGCCCATCACACGAGACCCAGTACTTC.

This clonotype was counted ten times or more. The CDR3 here is CASSTGPGAAEQYF. The CDR3 coding sequence is TGTGCCAGCAGCACTGGTCCGGGGGCGGCCGAGCAGTACTTC. The chain has TRBV7-2 and TRBJ2-7, with D perhaps matching TRBD1 or TRBD2 (6 bases each). Germline assignment: CDR1 SGHTA and CDR2 FQGNSA. The ends were cut back, 5 bases at V and 6 bases at J, with 17 bases in the middle. The length of the CDR3 is 14 residues. Together with reference TRBV7-2 and TRBJ2-7, the CDR3 gives the full variable domain: GAGVSQSPSNKVTEKGKDVELRCDPISGHTALYWYRQSLGQGLEFLIYFQGNSAPDKSGLPSDRFSAERTGGSVSTLTIQRTQQEDSAVYLCASSTGPGAAEQYFGPGTRLTVT.

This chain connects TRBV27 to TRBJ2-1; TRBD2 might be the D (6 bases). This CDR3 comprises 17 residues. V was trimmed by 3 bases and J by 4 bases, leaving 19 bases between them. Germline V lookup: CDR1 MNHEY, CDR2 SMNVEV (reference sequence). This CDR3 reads CASSFRAGGGGYNEQFF. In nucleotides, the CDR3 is TGTGCCAGCAGTTTCCGGGCTGGGGGAGGCGGGTACAATGAGCAGTTCTTC.

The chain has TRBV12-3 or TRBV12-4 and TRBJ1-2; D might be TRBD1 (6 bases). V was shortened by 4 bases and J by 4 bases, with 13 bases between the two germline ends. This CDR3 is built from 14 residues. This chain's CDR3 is CASSSSGTLYGYTF. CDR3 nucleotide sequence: TGTGCCAGCAGTTCGTCCGGGACACTCTATGGCTACACCTTC.